This T cell receptor beta chain was recovered during a study of T cells expressing NK-cell markers. Study-wide background: Sequencing of TCR beta repertoires drew on sorted CD3+CD56+NKG2C+, CD3+CD56+NKG2C- and CD3+CD56-NKG2C+ T cells. Study outcomes and limitations: These clonotypes additionally ranked first within the CD3+CD56-NKG2C+ fraction of a few donors.

Turning to this clonotype: Antigen unknown.

Germline V gene sequence: CDR1 DFQATT, CDR2 SNEGSKA (reference sequence). There are 15 residues in the CDR3. TCRdb reprocessed the 5' RACE reads, keeping one entry per CDR3 protein, no DNA. This listing includes about 260,000 distinct CDR3 sequences. Sequenced input: blood T cells: a sorted CD56 or NKG2C T cell subset, CD4+ or CD8+ T cells, or bulk PBMC T cells (not recorded which). The receptor was derived from a man aged 18 to 29 in good health. The rearrangement uses TRBV20-1 and TRBJ2-5; TCRdb's assignment of TRBD2 cannot be checked, as there is no DNA. The CDR3 sequence is CSAPRGSGQEETQYF.